The 27 T cell receptor beta chains below come from one sample, sequenced in a study of cytomegalovirus exposure and HLA in healthy donors. Use of 60 Vbeta and 13 Jbeta primers characterized the PCR. The table came from immunoSEQ multiplex PCR; TCRdb's copy has only in-frame clones and leaves some out. The table shows roughly 86,000 clones, with roughly three fifths occurring only once. Sequenced material: PBMCs. The receptors were gathered from a man aged 30 to 45 in good health and CMV-seronegative.

This chain joins TRBV7-2 and TRBJ1-6; TRBD1 is a possible D gene (6 bases). V shed 2 bases and J shed 8 bases, with 10 bases lying between them. The CDR3 loop spans 14 amino acids. Germline CDR1 SGHTA, CDR2 FQGNSA. CDR3 loop: CASSLNRADSPLHF. The CDR3 bases are TGTGCCAGCAGCTTAAACAGGGCGGATTCACCCCTCCACTTT.

A few counts support this clone. The chain is built from TRBV29-1 and TRBJ1-4; D remains ambiguous. CDR3 length: 14 residues. Trimming took off 3 bases at V and 0 bases at J, with 8 bases between the two ends. Germline V CDR1 and CDR2: SQVTM, ANQGSEA. CDR3 protein: CSVEGSTTNEKLFF. The DNA for the CDR3 is TGCAGCGTTGAGGGCAGTACAACTAATGAAAAACTGTTTTTT. Supplemented by reference TRBV29-1 and TRBJ1-4, the full variable domain reads SAVISQKPSRDICQRGTSLTIQCQVDSQVTMMFWYRQQPGQSLTLIATANQGSEATYESGFVIDKFPISRPNLTFSTLTVSNMSPEDSSIYLCSVEGSTTNEKLFFGSGTQLSVL.

J is TRBJ1-1 and V is TRBV29-1, with 9 bases that match TRBD1. The length of the CDR3 is 12 residues. The V segment lost 5 bases and the J segment 6 bases; nucleotides outside the gene matches: 4. The germline CDR1 and CDR2 sequences are SQVTM and ANQGSEA. Here the CDR3 DNA reads TGCAGCGTTAACAGGGGGCAAGCTGAAGCTTTCTTT. This gives the protein CSVNRGQAEAFF. Full variable domain (missing parts from reference TRBV29-1 and TRBJ1-1): SAVISQKPSRDICQRGTSLTIQCQVDSQVTMMFWYRQQPGQSLTLIATANQGSEATYESGFVIDKFPISRPNLTFSTLTVSNMSPEDSSIYLCSVNRGQAEAFFGQGTRLTVV.

V gene TRBV7-9 combines with J gene TRBJ2-1, with 10 bases matching TRBD2. The CDR3 runs to 16 residues. Germline V lookup: CDR1 SEHNR, CDR2 FQNEAQ (reference sequence). With 3 bases clipped from V and 4 bases from J, the junction kept 6 bases outside the gene matches. The CDR3 reads CASSFLAGDGYNEQFF. CDR3 in DNA: TGTGCCAGCAGCTTCCTAGCGGGGGATGGATACAATGAGCAGTTCTTC. Filled out from reference TRBV7-9 and TRBJ2-1, the complete variable domain reads DTGVSQNPRHKITKRGQNVTFRCDPISEHNRLYWYRQTLGQGPEFLTYFQNEAQLEKSRLLSDRFSAERPKGSFSTLEIQRTEQGDSAMYLCASSFLAGDGYNEQFFGPGTRLTVL.

The CDR3: CASSLALRGGDSNQPQHF. The CDR3 DNA reads as TGTGCCAGCAGCTTAGCGTTGAGGGGGGGAGATAGCAATCAGCCCCAGCATTTT. The chain is built from TRBV7-8 and TRBJ1-5, with D possibly matching TRBD1 (6 bases). Trimming stripped 0 bases from V and 0 bases from J, with 15 bases between. Germline V gene lookup returns CDR1 SGHVS and CDR2 FQNEAQ. This CDR3 comprises 18 residues.

The chain carries TRBV6-1 and TRBJ2-1, with 10 nucleotides matching TRBD2. The junction had 0 bases not matched to a gene; V was cut back by 2 bases and J by 2 bases. The CDR3 has 15 amino acids. CDR1 is MNHNS and CDR2 is SASEGT in the germline V gene. The CDR3 region is CASSETSGTYNEQFF. For the CDR3, the DNA is TGTGCCAGCAGTGAAACTAGCGGGACCTACAATGAGCAGTTCTTC.

Only one count was recorded for this clone. This chain joins TRBV7-9 and TRBJ1-3; D gene ambiguous. This CDR3 comprises 14 residues. In germline, CDR1 is SEHNR, CDR2 FQNEAQ (reference sequence). V shed 1 base and J shed 1 base, with 5 bases lying between them. The CDR3 is CASSLGLSGNTIYF. CDR3 nucleotide sequence: TGTGCCAGCAGCTTAGGTCTTTCTGGAAACACCATATATTTT. The full variable domain, rest sourced from reference TRBV7-9 and TRBJ1-3, is DTGVSQNPRHKITKRGQNVTFRCDPISEHNRLYWYRQTLGQGPEFLTYFQNEAQLEKSRLLSDRFSAERPKGSFSTLEIQRTEQGDSAMYLCASSLGLSGNTIYFGEGSWLTVV.

The rearrangement uses TRBV7-9 and TRBJ2-1; TRBD2 matches at 10 bases. The CDR3 is 16 residues long. Germline V gives CDR1 SEHNR, CDR2 FQNEAQ (reference sequence). Trimming removed 6 bases from V and 3 bases from J; junction bases left unmatched: 8. DNA of the CDR3: TGTGCCAGCAGTCCCCTAGCGGGAGACCTCTACAATGAGCAGTTCTTC. Translating it yields CASSPLAGDLYNEQFF.

V is TRBV6-1 and J is TRBJ1-3; maybe TRBD1 (6 bases). Germline V gives CDR1 MNHNS, CDR2 SASEGT. V gave up 4 bases and J gave up 4 bases, with 11 bases separating them. The CDR3 sequence is 14 residues long. The CDR3 DNA sequence: TGTGCCAGCAGTGCCCAGGGGTCGGGAAACACCATATATTTT. Encoded protein: CASSAQGSGNTIYF.

This clone was seen a few times. J is TRBJ1-4 and V is TRBV19; 8 nucleotides align to TRBD1. Germline trimming cut 1 base from V and 4 bases from J; bases unmatched to any gene: 2. The germline CDR1 and CDR2 sequences are LNHDA and SQIVND (reference sequence). This CDR3 comprises 15 residues. The CDR3 DNA follows: TGTGCCAGTAGTATAGTGGGACAGGTTAATGAAAAACTGTTTTTT. It yields the protein CASSIVGQVNEKLFF.

The gene calls are TRBV7-6 and TRBJ1-4; D is possibly TRBD1 (5 bases). The CDR3 is 14 amino acids. Trimming removed 4 bases at V and 6 bases at J, with 12 bases between. Germline V lookup: CDR1 SGHVS, CDR2 FNYEAQ. The CDR3 here is CASSSPGGDEKLFF. CDR3 coding DNA: TGTGCCAGCAGCTCCCCCGGGGGGGATGAAAAACTGTTTTTT.

This clone was picked up a small number of times. V and J are TRBV9 and TRBJ2-7; the D gene is possibly TRBD1 (6 bases). The CDR3 consists of 18 residues. Per the germline V gene, CDR1 is SGDLS and CDR2 is YYNGEE. Trimming took off 3 bases at V and 1 base at J, with 23 bases between the two ends. Here the CDR3 reads CASSATPSTGSGSYEQYF. The CDR3 DNA is TGTGCCAGCAGCGCCACGCCGTCCACAGGGTCTGGTTCCTACGAGCAGTACTTC. Full variable domain (missing parts from reference TRBV9 and TRBJ2-7): DSGVTQTPKHLITATGQRVTLRCSPRSGDLSVYWYQQSLDQGLQFLIQYYNGEERAKGNILERFSAQQFPDLHSELNLSSLELGDSALYFCASSATPSTGSGSYEQYFGPGTRLTVT.

V and J are TRBV7-3 and TRBJ2-3, with 8 bases that match TRBD2. CDR3 length: 14 amino acids. Germline assignment: CDR1 SGHTA and CDR2 FQGTGA. The trim removed 5 bases at V and 4 bases at J, leaving 5 bases unmatched. DNA of the CDR3: TGTGCCAGCAGCCCGAGCGGGAGCTCAGATACGCAGTATTTT. Protein product: CASSPSGSSDTQYF.

The rearrangement links TRBV27 to TRBJ1-2; no clear D. Germline-derived CDR1 and CDR2 are MNHEY and SMNVEV (reference sequence). V lost 5 bases, J lost 6 bases, and 19 bases lay in between. There are 15 residues in the CDR3. The CDR3 sequence is CASSPSSLSPNGYTF. CDR3 bases: TGTGCCAGCAGTCCCTCCTCGTTGAGCCCTAATGGCTACACCTTC.

The V and J genes are TRBV2 and TRBJ2-5, with 11 positions matching TRBD2. V lost 4 bases, J lost 1 base, and 5 bases stayed unmatched. This CDR3 region has 16 residues. In germline, CDR1 is SNHLY, CDR2 FYNNEI. The CDR3 is CASSGSGTSGQETQYF. CDR3 coding DNA: TGTGCCAGCAGTGGCTCGGGGACTAGCGGCCAAGAGACCCAGTACTTC.

This chain links TRBV7-9 with TRBJ2-3, with D possibly TRBD2 on 6 matching bases. Trimming stripped 7 bases from V and 7 bases from J, with 24 bases between. CDR1 is SEHNR and CDR2 is FQNEAQ in the germline V gene (reference sequence). The CDR3 extends over 16 amino acids. In DNA form, the CDR3 reads TGTGCCAGCAATCTTATCGGGGGAGGAGTAGATAATACGCAGTATTTT. Its protein product is CASNLIGGGVDNTQYF. Using reference TRBV7-9 and TRBJ2-3 for the parts outside the CDR3, the full variable domain is DTGVSQNPRHKITKRGQNVTFRCDPISEHNRLYWYRQTLGQGPEFLTYFQNEAQLEKSRLLSDRFSAERPKGSFSTLEIQRTEQGDSAMYLCASNLIGGGVDNTQYFGPGTRLTVL.

The chain is built from TRBV29-1 and TRBJ2-1; 10 bases are shared with TRBD2. Germline lookup yields CDR1 SQVTM and CDR2 ANQGSEA. Unmatched junction bases numbered 10, after V lost 8 bases and J lost 6 bases. The CDR3 loop spans 14 amino acids. The CDR3 protein is CSHMSGREGNEQFF. In DNA, the CDR3 is TGCAGCCACATGAGCGGGAGGGAGGGCAATGAGCAGTTCTTC.

The chain has TRBV4-3 and TRBJ1-5; 9 nucleotides agree with TRBD1. Trimming took 0 bases from V and 7 from J; bases not matched to a gene: 1. The germline gives CDR1 LGHNA, CDR2 YSLEER. This CDR3 region has 14 residues. The CDR3 sequence is CASSQETGGQPQHF. CDR3 DNA: TGCGCCAGCAGCCAAGAGACAGGGGGACAGCCCCAGCATTTT.

With respect to this clone: At one end the junction does not follow the germline gene, possibly because of a read error. The chain is built from TRBV7-9 and TRBJ2-5, with 7 positions matching TRBD1. Germline assignment: CDR1 SEHNR and CDR2 FQNEAQ (reference sequence). The CDR3 covers 13 residues. Written as DNA, the CDR3 is TGTACCAGCAGCGATGACAGGGTAGAGACCCAGTACTTC. Its protein is CTSSDDRVETQYF.

The chain joins TRBV7-9 to TRBJ2-1, with 8 bases fitting TRBD2. With 6 bases clipped from V and 3 bases from J, the junction kept 10 bases outside the gene matches. This CDR3 spans 16 amino acids. CDR1 and CDR2 from the germline V gene are SEHNR and FQNEAQ (reference sequence). CDR3 nucleotide sequence: TGTGCCAGCAGTAAGAATCCGGGACTAGTCTACAATGAGCAGTTCTTC. The encoded protein is CASSKNPGLVYNEQFF.

As concerns this clone: Other DNA sequences in this specimen translate into the identical CDR3. The chain couples TRBV4-2 to TRBJ2-1; 9 positions agree with TRBD2. Germline V gene lookup returns CDR1 LGHNA and CDR2 YNFKEQ. The trim removed 0 bases at V and 3 bases at J, leaving 12 bases unmatched. This CDR3 is 19 amino acids long. The CDR3 DNA follows: TGTGCCAGCAGCCAAGAGGGTTTAGCGGGAGCAGGGGTCTACAATGAGCAGTTCTTC. Residues: CASSQEGLAGAGVYNEQFF.

This clone has just a few counts. V is TRBV7-6 and J is TRBJ2-7, with D possibly TRBD2 on 5 matching bases. V lost 5 bases to trimming and J lost 6 bases, with 11 bases between them. The CDR3 consists of 12 residues. Germline V gene data show CDR1 as SGHVS and CDR2 as FNYEAQ. DNA of the CDR3: TGTGCCAGCAGCGTACTAGAGGGCGAGCAGTACTTC. It is translated as CASSVLEGEQYF.

A single count supports this clone. The chain links TRBV10-3 to TRBJ2-2; 14 positions agree with TRBD2. This CDR3 contains 18 residues. J lost 4 bases, V lost 3 bases, and 7 bases had no gene match. Germline values: CDR1 ENHRY, CDR2 SYGVKD. The CDR3 here is CAISDPGLAGASTGELFF. DNA of the CDR3: TGTGCCATCAGTGATCCGGGACTAGCGGGGGCGAGCACCGGGGAGCTGTTTTTT.

The chain recombines TRBV25-1 with TRBJ2-5; D unresolved. The end of the DNA is better explained by TRBJ2-7, so the J call may be wrong. The germline CDR1 and CDR2 sequences are MGHDK and SYGVNS. The CDR3 length is 14 residues. CDR3 nucleotides: TGTGCCAGCAGTGAAGGTGGTGACTCTCTCGAGCAGTACTTC. This gives the protein CASSEGGDSLEQYF.

This chain uses TRBV4-1 with TRBJ2-5; 7 nucleotides agree with TRBD1. The DNA end is a closer match to TRBJ2-7, so the J assignment may be wrong. There are 15 residues in the CDR3. Per germline, CDR1 MGHRA and CDR2 YSYEKL. The CDR3 DNA reads as TGCGCCAGCCGACCCCTGGGGACAGCCTCCTACGAGCAGTACTTC. As protein: CASRPLGTASYEQYF.

This clone showed up just a few times. The J gene is TRBJ1-5, the V gene TRBV2; D not resolved. Trimming stripped 0 bases from V and 10 bases from J, with 19 bases between. Germline V gene lookup returns CDR1 SNHLY and CDR2 FYNNEI. The CDR3 totals 16 residues. CDR3 sequence: CASSEARGRALGPQHF. The CDR3 nucleotides read TGTGCCAGCAGTGAAGCCCGTGGGAGGGCCTTAGGCCCCCAGCATTTT. The complete variable domain, with remaining parts taken from reference TRBV2 and TRBJ1-5, reads EPEVTQTPSHQVTQMGQEVILRCVPISNHLYFYWYRQILGQKVEFLVSFYNNEISEKSEIFDDQFSVERPDGSNFTLKIRSTKLEDSAMYFCASSEARGRALGPQHFGDGTRLSIL.

This rearrangement joins TRBV7-2 to TRBJ2-1; D might be TRBD1 (7 bases). The germline V and J ends were trimmed by 4 bases and 4 bases, with 20 bases remaining between them. This CDR3 region has 17 residues. CDR1 and CDR2 (germline): SGHTA, FQGNSA. CDR3 DNA: TGTGCCAGCAGCTCGCCCCGGAGGGGGCAAGTTTACAATGAGCAGTTCTTC. Protein product: CASSSPRRGQVYNEQFF.